The 16 T cell receptor beta chains below all came from one sample that was sequenced in a study of regulatory T cells in long-lasting Graves disease. The time point here: newly diagnosed GD, antithyroid drugs for less than 3 months. PBMC-derived RNA was used for the TCR library. Libraries of TCR beta came from iRepertoire HTBI primers plus Arm-PCR of CDR3 regions. TCRdb re-called the multiplex PCR reads through MiXCR, storing one row per CDR3 protein. The sample includes about 440,000 distinct CDR3 sequences, 16% seen only once; the top ten take around 23%. These data also featured in a second study, about T cells in Graves' hyperthyroidism and ophthalmopathy.

The sequencing used peripheral blood mononuclear cells (PBMCs), collected at new diagnosis, from a patient treated with antithyroid drugs. Every receptor here comes from a woman between 18 and 30 years old with Graves disease.

This clonotype was seen only a few times. J is TRBJ2-7 and V is TRBV27; D is perhaps TRBD1 (6 bases). The CDR3 length is 11 residues. Trimming cost V 8 bases and J 7 bases, with 12 bases left between them. Per the germline V gene, CDR1 is MNHEY and CDR2 is SMNVEV (reference sequence). CDR3 DNA: TGTGCCAGCGTTGGGGGCGGGGAGCAGTACTTC. Translating it yields CASVGGGEQYF.

The chain joins TRBV7-9 to TRBJ1-2; 7 nucleotides align to TRBD1. The CDR3 consists of 12 residues. Losses at the gene ends were 6 bases for V and 7 bases for J; bases not matched to a gene: 5. Looked up from germline, CDR1 is SEHNR and CDR2 is FQNEAQ (reference sequence). The CDR3 protein is CASSPRGLGYTF. CDR3 coding DNA: TGTGCCAGCAGTCCAAGGGGGCTTGGCTACACCTTC. The variable domain in full, completed from reference TRBV7-9 and TRBJ1-2, reads DTGVSQNPRHKITKRGQNVTFRCDPISEHNRLYWYRQTLGQGPEFLTYFQNEAQLEKSRLLSDRFSAERPKGSFSTLEIQRTEQGDSAMYLCASSPRGLGYTFGSGTRLTVV.

In its sample, this clonotype was seen many times. The chain recombines TRBV6-2 or TRBV6-3 with TRBJ2-1, with D maybe TRBD2 (6 bases). The CDR3 covers 16 residues. Trimming stripped 6 bases from V and 0 bases from J, with 15 bases between. Germline V gene sequence: CDR1 MNHEY, CDR2 SVGEGT. The CDR3 DNA reads TGTGCCAGCAGGGAGGCTCGGGAGATCTCCTACAATGAGCAGTTCTTC. Amino acids: CASREAREISYNEQFF.

This clonotype was counted ten times or more. The chain combines TRBV28 with TRBJ2-5, with a possible D match to TRBD1 (5 bases). CDR3 size: 15 residues. Looked up from germline, CDR1 is MDHEN and CDR2 is SYDVKM. V was trimmed by 5 bases and J by 3 bases, leaving 16 bases between them. CDR3 sequence reads: CASSPFVGPKETQYF. The CDR3 region has the DNA TGTGCCAGCAGTCCTTTCGTGGGGCCGAAAGAGACCCAGTACTTC.

This clonotype was seen ten or more times. The chain has TRBV7-2 and TRBJ2-3; TRBD2 agrees at 8 bases. With 0 bases clipped from V and 5 bases from J, the junction kept 7 bases outside the gene matches. CDR1 and CDR2 (germline): SGHTA, FQGNSA. The CDR3 has 16 residues. The CDR3 is CASSLAGAGAVDTQYF. The DNA of the CDR3 is TGTGCCAGCAGCTTAGCCGGAGCGGGAGCTGTAGATACGCAGTATTTT.

This clonotype showed up many times. J is TRBJ2-3 and V is TRBV6-1, with 13 bases matching TRBD2. After removal of 4 bases from V and 10 bases from J, the junction contained 5 bases not matched to a gene. Germline V gene data show CDR1 as MNHNS and CDR2 as SASEGT. There are 14 residues in the CDR3. CDR3 DNA: TGTGCCAGCAGTGCGACGGGACTAGCGGGATCGCAGTATTTT. This gives the protein CASSATGLAGSQYF.

This clonotype was picked up many times. This chain links TRBV28 with TRBJ2-5; 14 bases fit TRBD2. With the DNA end fitting TRBJ2-1 better, the J assignment may be wrong. The CDR3 is made up of 17 amino acids. Germline V CDR1 and CDR2: MDHEN, SYDVKM. CDR3 nucleotide sequence: TGTGCCAGCAGTCACCGGACTAGCGGGAGGATGGTGAATGAGCAGTTCTTC. Translating gives CASSHRTSGRMVNEQFF.

This clonotype showed up many times. The V call is TRBV5-5, the J call TRBJ2-5, with D uncertain. From germline, CDR1 is SGHKS and CDR2 YYEKEE (reference sequence). Trimming removed 0 bases at V and 1 base at J, with 13 bases between. There are 16 residues in the CDR3. Here the CDR3 reads CASSLEGAAVQETQYF. Here the CDR3 DNA reads TGTGCCAGCAGCTTGGAAGGTGCGGCAGTCCAAGAGACCCAGTACTTC.

This clonotype has a count of ten or more. The chain carries TRBV6-2 or TRBV6-3 and TRBJ1-1, with D possibly TRBD1 on 5 matching bases. Germline assignment: CDR1 MNHEY and CDR2 SVGEGT. The V end lost 0 bases, the J end lost 5 bases, and 10 bases lay between the germline ends. This CDR3 is built from 14 residues. The CDR3 DNA reads TGTGCCAGCAGTTACTCGATGGGGGGTACTGAAGCTTTCTTT. Residues: CASSYSMGGTEAFF.

This chain links TRBV11-2 with TRBJ2-2; D gene ambiguous. CDR3 length: 15 amino acids. Germline assignment: CDR1 SGHAT and CDR2 FQNNGV. Trimming removed 1 base from V and 6 bases from J, with 12 bases in between. The CDR3 DNA reads as TGTGCCAGCAGCTTAGTTGTACCAGGTTCCGGGGAGCTGTTTTTT. It is translated as CASSLVVPGSGELFF.

This clonotype was counted a single time. The chain uses TRBV7-2 and TRBJ1-4; D remains ambiguous. The CDR3 length is 12 residues. Germline CDR1 reads SGHTA; CDR2 reads FQGNSA. V was trimmed by 3 bases and J by 7 bases, leaving 6 bases between them. CDR3 residues: CASSFTGEKLFF. DNA of the CDR3: TGTGCCAGCAGCTTTACGGGTGAAAAACTGTTTTTT.

This clonotype was counted ten times or more. This rearrangement joins TRBV12-3 or TRBV12-4 to TRBJ2-3, with TRBD2 matching over 9 bases. This CDR3 has 16 amino acids. The trim removed 4 bases at V and 7 bases at J, leaving 12 bases unmatched. This chain's CDR3 is CASSSGTSTGRYTQYF. DNA of the CDR3: TGTGCCAGCAGTTCCGGGACTAGCACGGGGCGGTATACGCAGTATTTT.

This clonotype was detected ten times or more. The V call is TRBV7-2, the J call TRBJ2-7; D may be TRBD2 (5 bases). Germline lookup yields CDR1 SGHTA and CDR2 FQGNSA. The CDR3 runs 14 residues. Trimming removed 1 base from V and 2 bases from J, with 9 bases in between. CDR3 amino acids: CASSLGLRAYEQYF. The CDR3 DNA sequence: TGTGCCAGCAGCTTAGGTTTGCGGGCCTACGAGCAGTACTTC.

This clonotype occurred many times. V is TRBV11-3 and J is TRBJ2-7; 10 nucleotides align to TRBD1. Germline CDR1 SGHNT, CDR2 YENEEA. The CDR3 has 15 amino acids. V lost 5 bases, J lost 6 bases, and 10 bases stayed unmatched. The CDR3 spells CASSPGGTGAREQYF. CDR3 sequence (DNA): TGTGCCAGCAGCCCTGGGGGGACAGGGGCTCGCGAGCAGTACTTC.

About this clonotype: This sequence may be a read error, since a much larger clone differs from it by one base. The J gene is TRBJ2-2, the V gene TRBV10-3, with 12 positions matching TRBD2. The V gene's germline CDR1 is ENHRY and CDR2 SYGVKD. This CDR3 is built from 16 residues. CDR3 residues: CASSATSGGNTGEPFF. CDR3 nucleotides: TGTGCCAGCAGTGCCACTAGCGGGGGGAACACCGGGGAGCCGTTTTTT.

This rearrangement joins TRBV7-8 to TRBJ1-5, with D perhaps TRBD1 (5 bases). This CDR3 has 14 amino acids. Per germline, CDR1 SGHVS and CDR2 FQNEAQ. V was pared by 3 bases and J by 3 bases, with 9 bases between. The CDR3 sequence: CASSFKGTNQPQHF. The DNA of the CDR3 is TGTGCCAGCAGCTTTAAGGGGACCAATCAGCCCCAGCATTTT.